This T cell receptor (beta chain) was recorded in a study of STAT5B mutations in CD4+ large granular lymphocyte leukemia. Notes on the study in general: Only 5 to 7 CD4-sorted patient samples were compared with healthy controls for clonality.

With respect to this clone: Its matching antigen is unknown.

Assay: immunoSEQ multiplex PCR; the TCRdb copy retains only in-frame clones and omits some. The sample lists 4,500 to 5,000 clones; over 75% were seen once. CDR3 size: 13 residues. CDR1 MGHRA and CDR2 YSYEKL come from the germline V gene. The V end was cut by 0 bases, the J end by 10 bases, with 13 bases between. This receptor was identified in a man between 65 and 85 years old with CD4+ T-cell large granular lymphocyte leukemia. V and J are TRBV4-1 and TRBJ2-7; weak D call: TRBD1 (6 bases). The sequenced sample was PBMCs. As DNA, the CDR3 is TGCGCCAGCAGCCAAGAGACACAGGGAAGACAGTACTTC. Translation: CASSQETQGRQYF.